These 19 T cell receptor beta chains originate from one sample sequenced in a study of shared T cell receptors in the human thymus. Assay used: immunoSEQ multiplex PCR; TCRdb lists only in-frame clones, some missing. The sample has roughly 560,000 clones; around three quarters are singletons. These same data were also listed under a study on human thymus T cells.

Material: thymocytes. These receptors originate from a boy less than two years old with a congenital heart defect.

The rearrangement links TRBV4-3 to TRBJ2-3; perhaps TRBD2 as D (6 bases). CDR1 and CDR2 from the germline V gene are LGHNA and YSLEER. The CDR3 contains 16 residues. Trimming left V 1 base short and J 5 bases short, with 16 bases between. CDR3 DNA: TGCGCCAGCAGCCAAGTGGACTACCGATGGGTAGATACGCAGTATTTT. This codes for CASSQVDYRWVDTQYF.

The chain uses TRBV5-6 and TRBJ2-2; the match to TRBD1 covers 8 bases. V lost 2 bases, J lost 5 bases, and 11 bases stayed unmatched. In germline, CDR1 is SGHDT, CDR2 YYEEEE. The CDR3 loop spans 17 amino acids. CDR3 residues: CASSFRDRGLLTGELFF. DNA of the CDR3: TGTGCCAGCAGCTTTAGAGACAGGGGCCTTCTTACCGGGGAGCTGTTTTTT.

V usage is TRBV11-2 and J usage is TRBJ2-3, with TRBD2 matching 7 bases. The ends lost 2 bases at V and 7 bases at J; junction bases unmatched: 9. The CDR3 length is 15 residues. Germline-derived CDR1 and CDR2 are SGHAT and FQNNGV. The CDR3 nucleotides read TGTGCCAGCAGCTTATGGGGCGGGAGTACGAATACGCAGTATTTT. Protein: CASSLWGGSTNTQYF.

The chain employs TRBV5-5 and TRBJ1-2, with D possibly matching TRBD1 (5 bases). Trimming stripped 4 bases from V and 3 bases from J, with 13 bases between. The germline V gene has CDR1 SGHKS and CDR2 YYEKEE (reference sequence). This CDR3 has 14 residues. This CDR3 is CASSPPGGDYGYTF. The DNA of the CDR3 is TGTGCCAGCAGCCCCCCGGGGGGTGACTATGGCTACACCTTC.

The chain uses TRBV4-2 and TRBJ1-4; weak D call: TRBD1 (6 bases). The V and J ends lost 0 bases and 8 bases respectively, with 13 bases between them. Per germline, CDR1 LGHNA and CDR2 YNFKEQ. The CDR3 contains 15 residues. CDR3 nucleotide sequence: TGTGCCAGCAGCCAAGACGACAGGTGTTTAGAAAAACTGTTTTTT. Residues: CASSQDDRCLEKLFF.

This clone showed up just a few times. The V and J genes are TRBV4-1 and TRBJ1-3, with D uncertain. CDR1 MGHRA and CDR2 YSYEKL come from the germline V gene. This CDR3 has 16 amino acids. Trimming removed 2 bases from V and 0 bases from J, with 11 bases in between. The CDR3 DNA reads as TGCGCCAGCAGCCAACCTGACTTCGACTCTGGAAACACCATATATTTT. Translation: CASSQPDFDSGNTIYF.

This clone turned up a few times. The J gene is TRBJ1-1, the V gene TRBV5-6, with a tentative D call TRBD1 (5 bases). This CDR3 spans 15 amino acids. The V gene lost 0 bases and the J gene lost 4 bases, with 13 bases spanning the gap. Germline loops: CDR1 SGHDT, CDR2 YYEEEE. The CDR3 sequence: CASSLAGPVGTEAFF. In nucleotides, the CDR3 is TGTGCCAGCAGCTTGGCAGGGCCGGTGGGCACTGAAGCTTTCTTT.

This clone was found once. In the same sample, other DNA sequences code for this CDR3. The gene calls are TRBV5-1 and TRBJ2-5; 14 bases align to TRBD2. The CDR3 length is 16 residues. The ends lost 4 bases at V and 5 bases at J; junction bases unmatched: 7. Germline assignment: CDR1 SGHRS and CDR2 YFSETQ. CDR3 residues: CASSLGLAGVRETQYF. CDR3 in DNA: TGCGCCAGCAGCCTGGGACTAGCGGGAGTACGGGAGACCCAGTACTTC.

This chain links TRBV7-9 with TRBJ2-2, with unresolved D. CDR1 and CDR2 from the germline V gene are SEHNR and FQNEAQ (reference sequence). V was clipped by 2 bases and J by 4 bases, with 8 bases between them. The CDR3 is made up of 14 amino acids. The CDR3 here is CASSLPTPTGELFF. The CDR3 bases are TGTGCCAGCAGCTTACCGACACCCACCGGGGAGCTGTTTTTT.

This sequence joins TRBV4-1 and TRBJ2-3, with D uncertain. CDR3 size: 13 residues. V lost 1 base and J 8 bases, leaving 10 bases between the germline ends. CDR1 and CDR2 (germline): MGHRA, YSYEKL. CDR3 bases: TGCGCCAGCAGCCAAGCCCCTAGGATTACGCAGTATTTT. The encoded protein is CASSQAPRITQYF.

This clone came up once. Written as DNA, the CDR3 is TGTGCCAGCAGCCCTCAGCGGGAGGGACCAGATACGCAGTATTTT. It is translated as CASSPQREGPDTQYF. The chain employs TRBV5-6 and TRBJ2-3, with 10 positions matching TRBD2. The V and J ends lost 4 bases and 4 bases, in that order; junction bases with no gene match: 6. CDR1 and CDR2 from the germline V gene are SGHDT and YYEEEE. The CDR3 sequence is 15 residues long.

This chain uses TRBV4-3 with TRBJ2-7; TRBD1 aligns across 8 bases. This CDR3 is 20 amino acids long. With 0 bases clipped from V and 4 bases from J, the junction kept 20 bases outside the gene matches. Germline V gene sequence: CDR1 LGHNA, CDR2 YSLEER. CDR3 nucleotides: TGCGCCAGCAGCCAAGATCTCGAATACCCTGACAGGGGATTTGCTTACGAGCAGTACTTC. Residues: CASSQDLEYPDRGFAYEQYF.

V gene TRBV12-5 combines with J gene TRBJ1-1, with D possibly being TRBD1 (5 bases). Trimming stripped 6 bases from V and 3 bases from J, with 11 bases between. The CDR3 contains 13 residues. Germline V CDR1 and CDR2: LGHNT, FRNRAP. The CDR3 nucleotides read TGTGCTAGTGGCCGAACGGGGGACACTGAAGCTTTCTTT. It is translated as CASGRTGDTEAFF.

This chain connects TRBV12-5 to TRBJ1-3; no reliable D call. V was trimmed by 0 bases and J by 4 bases, leaving 13 bases between them. CDR3 length equals 16 residues. CDR1 and CDR2 (germline): LGHNT, FRNRAP. Here the CDR3 reads CASGLVRLGGGNTIYF. In nucleotides, the CDR3 is TGTGCTAGTGGTTTGGTACGGTTGGGAGGGGGAAACACCATATATTTT.

The chain combines TRBV25-1 with TRBJ2-7; 10 bases agree with TRBD2. V was pared by 2 bases and J by 4 bases, with 2 bases of the junction left unmatched. From germline, CDR1 is MGHDK and CDR2 SYGVNS. This CDR3 comprises 14 residues. This CDR3 reads CASSETGLAYEQYF. The DNA for the CDR3 is TGTGCCAGCAGTGAAACGGGACTAGCGTACGAGCAGTACTTC.

This chain connects TRBV27 to TRBJ2-7; 7 bases fit TRBD2. V shed 0 bases and J 6 bases; nucleotides not matched to a gene: 20. CDR1 is MNHEY, CDR2 SMNVEV, per germline (reference sequence). This CDR3 has 19 amino acids. The CDR3 protein is CASSLSPPSAGGRRAEQYF. As DNA, the CDR3 is TGTGCCAGCAGTTTATCGCCCCCTTCGGCTGGCGGGAGACGGGCCGAGCAGTACTTC.

The chain joins TRBV5-6 to TRBJ2-7; TRBD2 aligns across 9 bases. Germline CDR1 is SGHDT and CDR2 is YYEEEE. The CDR3 is 17 amino acids. V lost 0 bases, J lost 3 bases, and 10 bases stayed unmatched. CDR3: CASSLEQGGRVGYEQYF. CDR3 nucleotide sequence: TGTGCCAGCAGCTTGGAGCAGGGCGGGAGGGTGGGCTACGAGCAGTACTTC.

The rearrangement links TRBV4-3 to TRBJ2-1; unclear D gene. Germline-derived CDR1 and CDR2 are LGHNA and YSLEER. The CDR3 is made up of 17 amino acids. The V and J ends lost 0 bases and 2 bases respectively, with 14 bases between them. The CDR3 region has the DNA TGCGCCAGCAGCCAAGATCTGAGGAGTTCTACCTACAATGAGCAGTTCTTC. Translated, it gives CASSQDLRSSTYNEQFF.

J is TRBJ1-1 and V is TRBV25-1; perhaps TRBD1 as D (6 bases). The CDR3 loop spans 14 amino acids. The germline V gene encodes CDR1 MGHDK and CDR2 SYGVNS. Trimming removed 0 bases from V and 8 bases from J, with 13 bases in between. In nucleotides, the CDR3 is TGTGCCAGCAGTGAATACTCCGACAGGCCCGAAGCTTTCTTT. This gives the protein CASSEYSDRPEAFF.